The 9 T cell receptor beta chains below come from one sample, sequenced in a study of OX40 agonist ivuxolimab in advanced cancers. Only in-frame clones appear in the TCRdb table, and some are missing; sequencing was by immunoSEQ multiplex PCR. The sample yields 60,000 to 65,000 clones, 85% to 95% seen once. Sequencing used CD4+ or CD8+ T cells sorted from blood, obtained in a trial of the OX40 agonist ivuxolimab. These receptor sequences come from an adult with an advanced solid tumor such as melanoma, head and neck, liver or kidney cancer.

The V gene is TRBV7-9, the J gene TRBJ2-7, with D perhaps TRBD2 (6 bases). Germline CDR1 is SEHNR and CDR2 is FQNEAQ (reference sequence). V lost 5 bases and J 1 base, leaving 21 bases between the germline ends. The CDR3 is 17 residues long. The CDR3 is CASSPGDEGGPSYEQYF. CDR3 DNA sequence: TGTGCCAGCAGCCCCGGGGACGAGGGAGGACCGTCCTACGAGCAGTACTTC.

The J gene is TRBJ2-7, the V gene TRBV7-9; D is perhaps TRBD1 or TRBD2 (5 bases each). V shed 5 bases and J shed 3 bases, with 14 bases lying between them. The CDR3 length is 14 residues. CDR1 is SEHNR, CDR2 FQNEAQ, per germline (reference sequence). The CDR3 spells CASSNSGPLYEQYF. The CDR3 nucleotides read TGTGCCAGCAGCAACTCGGGACCACTCTACGAGCAGTACTTC.

V and J are TRBV4-1 and TRBJ2-1, with D tentatively TRBD1 (6 bases). The germline gives CDR1 MGHRA, CDR2 YSYEKL. The CDR3 runs to 15 residues. Trimming cost V 7 bases and J 8 bases, with 21 bases left between them. The CDR3 coding sequence is TGCGCCAGCACCCCCACAGGATCAGGGGATCATGAGCAGTTCTTC. The encoded protein is CASTPTGSGDHEQFF.

The V gene is TRBV23-1, the J gene TRBJ1-1; D may be TRBD1 (6 bases). TRBV23-1 is an ORF for which the function is uncertain. This CDR3 region has 18 residues. Trimming pared 0 bases from V and 1 base from J, leaving 18 bases between. The CDR3 DNA sequence: TGCGCCAGCAGTCAATCCTGGACAGACGAAAGACCGAACACTGAAGCTTTCTTT. Its protein is CASSQSWTDERPNTEAFF.

V gene TRBV28 combines with J gene TRBJ1-4; 7 nucleotides line up with TRBD1. The trim removed 6 bases at V and 8 bases at J, leaving 15 bases unmatched. CDR1 and CDR2 (germline): MDHEN, SYDVKM. The CDR3 is 16 amino acids. CDR3 region: CASRSTGRGIMEKLFF. As DNA, the CDR3 is TGTGCCAGCAGGTCGACAGGGCGGGGGATAATGGAAAAACTGTTTTTT.

The V gene is TRBV2, the J gene TRBJ2-6, with TRBD2 matching 10 bases. The CDR3 totals 17 residues. Losses at the gene ends were 8 bases for V and 3 bases for J; bases not matched to a gene: 10. Germline values: CDR1 SNHLY, CDR2 FYNNEI. The CDR3 spells CASDWGTSVSGANVLTF. The CDR3 DNA reads as TGTGCCAGCGATTGGGGGACTAGCGTCAGTGGGGCCAACGTCCTGACTTTC.

The rearrangement uses TRBV18 and TRBJ2-3; D might be TRBD1 (5 bases). The germline CDR1 and CDR2 sequences are KGHSH and LQKENI. The length of the CDR3 is 13 residues. Trimming stripped 3 bases from V and 7 bases from J, with 11 bases between. DNA for the CDR3: TGTGCCAGCTCACCCCCGGACACGAATACGCAGTATTTT. This gives the protein CASSPPDTNTQYF.

This clone was picked up a small number of times. The gene calls are TRBV27 and TRBJ1-5; D ambiguous. The germline V and J ends were trimmed by 3 bases and 0 bases, with 3 bases remaining between them. This CDR3 is built from 13 residues. Germline V gene lookup returns CDR1 MNHEY and CDR2 SMNVEV (reference sequence). CDR3 loop: CASSFSSNQPQHF. The CDR3 nucleotides are TGTGCCAGCAGTTTTTCTAGCAATCAGCCCCAGCATTTT.

This clone was seen a single time. The CDR3 region is CASSPWEGAVYEQYF. For the CDR3, the DNA is TGTGCCAGCAGCCCATGGGAGGGGGCGGTTTACGAGCAGTACTTC. The rearrangement uses TRBV5-6 and TRBJ2-7; D is tentatively TRBD1 or TRBD2 (7 bases each). CDR1 SGHDT and CDR2 YYEEEE come from the germline V gene. Trimming took off 4 bases at V and 4 bases at J, with 18 bases between the two ends. The CDR3 spans 15 residues. The variable domain in full, completed from reference TRBV5-6 and TRBJ2-7, reads DAGVTQSPTHLIKTRGQQVTLRCSPKSGHDTVSWYQQALGQGPQFIFQYYEEEERQRGNFPDRFSGHQFPNYSSELNVNALLLGDSALYLCASSPWEGAVYEQYFGPGTRLTVT.